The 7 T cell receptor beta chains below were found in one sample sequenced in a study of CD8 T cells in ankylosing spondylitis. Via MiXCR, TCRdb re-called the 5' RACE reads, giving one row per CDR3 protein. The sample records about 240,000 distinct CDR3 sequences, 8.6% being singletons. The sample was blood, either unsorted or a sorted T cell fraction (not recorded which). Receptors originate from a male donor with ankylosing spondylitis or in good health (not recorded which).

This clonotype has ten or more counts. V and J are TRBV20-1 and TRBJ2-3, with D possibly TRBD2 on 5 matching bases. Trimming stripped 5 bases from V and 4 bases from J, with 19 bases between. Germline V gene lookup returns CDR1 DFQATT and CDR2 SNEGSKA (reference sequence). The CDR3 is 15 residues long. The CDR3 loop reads CSAGPSGSFADTQYF. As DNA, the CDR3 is TGCAGTGCTGGTCCTAGTGGGAGCTTTGCAGATACGCAGTATTTT.

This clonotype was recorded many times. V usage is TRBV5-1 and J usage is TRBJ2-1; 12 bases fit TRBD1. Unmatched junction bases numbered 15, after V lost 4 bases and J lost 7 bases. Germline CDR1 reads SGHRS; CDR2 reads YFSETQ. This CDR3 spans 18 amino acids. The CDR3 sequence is CASSPRDRGLRGNNEQFF. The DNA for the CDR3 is TGCGCCAGCAGCCCCCGGGACAGGGGGCTCCGAGGAAATAATGAGCAGTTCTTC.

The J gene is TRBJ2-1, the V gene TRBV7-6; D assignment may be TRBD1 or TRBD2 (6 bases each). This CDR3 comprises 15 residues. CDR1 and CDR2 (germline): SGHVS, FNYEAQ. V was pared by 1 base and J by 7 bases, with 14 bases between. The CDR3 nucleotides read TGTGCCAGCAGCTTAGGGGGGGCCAGTGGAAATGAGCAGTTCTTC. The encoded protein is CASSLGGASGNEQFF.

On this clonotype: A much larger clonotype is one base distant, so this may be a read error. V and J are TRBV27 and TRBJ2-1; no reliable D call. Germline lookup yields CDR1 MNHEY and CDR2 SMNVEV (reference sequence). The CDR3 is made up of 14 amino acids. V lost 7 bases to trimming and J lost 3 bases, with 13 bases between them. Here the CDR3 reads CASTRNSLYNEQFF. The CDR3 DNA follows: TGTGCCAGCACCCGTAACAGCCTCTACAATGAGCAGTTCTTC.

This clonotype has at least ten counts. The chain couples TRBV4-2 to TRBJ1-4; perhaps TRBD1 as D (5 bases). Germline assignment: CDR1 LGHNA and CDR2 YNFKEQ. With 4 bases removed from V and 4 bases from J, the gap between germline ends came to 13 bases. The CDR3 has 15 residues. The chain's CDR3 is CASSRETGDNEKLFF. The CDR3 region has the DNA TGTGCCAGCAGCCGAGAGACGGGGGATAATGAAAAACTGTTTTTT.

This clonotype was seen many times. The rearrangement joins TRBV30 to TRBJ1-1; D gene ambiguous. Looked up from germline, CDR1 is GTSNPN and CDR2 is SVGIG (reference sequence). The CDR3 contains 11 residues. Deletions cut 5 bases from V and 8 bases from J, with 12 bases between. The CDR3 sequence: CAWQSQREAFF. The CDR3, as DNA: TGTGCCTGGCAGAGTCAGAGGGAAGCTTTCTTT.

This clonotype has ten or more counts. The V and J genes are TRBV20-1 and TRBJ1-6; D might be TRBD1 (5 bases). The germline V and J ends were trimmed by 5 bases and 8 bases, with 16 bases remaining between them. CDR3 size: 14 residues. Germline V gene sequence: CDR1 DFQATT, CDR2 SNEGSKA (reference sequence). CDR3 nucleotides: TGCAGTGCTGAGGGTGGGGGGTTGTATTCACCCCTCCACTTT. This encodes CSAEGGGLYSPLHF.